This is a list of T cell receptor beta chains from one sample in a study of beta chain features in type 1 diabetes. Data came from immunoSEQ multiplex PCR; TCRdb stores just in-frame clones and leaves some out. Of over 600,000 clones listed, roughly 12% are singletons. The source material was naive CD4+ T cells from blood. Receptor source: a man between 25 and 39 years old with type 1 diabetes. Each CDR3 is given with its conserved first and last residue. The D gene is left open where the match is weak. Clone size is not always given. Where it is, it says once, few, many or a class for expanded clones.

V	J	D	size	DNA	CDR3
TRBV27	TRBJ2-4	NA	few	TGTGCCAGCAGTGTACAGGAAAATTTAGCCAAAAACATTCAGTACTTC	CASSVQENLAKNIQYF
TRBV6-5	TRBJ2-7	NA	NA	TGTGCCAGCAGTTACGCTAGGACAGAGCCCTACGAGCAGTACTTC	CASSYARTEPYEQYF
TRBV9	TRBJ1-6	NA	few	TGTGCCAGCAGCGTAGAGGTGGGCAGTAATTCACCCCTCCACTTT	CASSVEVGSNSPLHF
TRBV7-2	TRBJ1-6	NA	few	TGTGCCAGCAGCTTAGGACAGCCAAATTCACCCCTCCACTTT	CASSLGQPNSPLHF
TRBV29-1	TRBJ2-7	NA	NA	TGCAGCGTCTCCGGGACACCTTCCTACGAGCAGTACTTC	CSVSGTPSYEQYF
TRBV7-2	TRBJ2-7	NA	NA	TGTGCCAGCAGTTCCTCTACCCCCTACGAGCAGTACTTC	CASSSSTPYEQYF
TRBV30	TRBJ1-2	TRBD1	few	TGTGCCTGGAGACACCCGGGGACAGGGCATGGCTACACCTTC	CAWRHPGTGHGYTF
TRBV9	TRBJ1-2	NA	once	TGTGCCAGCAGCGTAAACAGCTATGGCTACACCTTC	CASSVNSYGYTF
TRBV7-2	TRBJ2-3	TRBD2	NA	TGTGCCAGCAGCGATAGCGGGCCTCAGCATAATACGCAGTATTTT	CASSDSGPQHNTQYF
TRBV28	TRBJ1-4	TRBD1	few	TGTGCCAGCAGTCCGGGACAGGTTGAAAAACTGTTTTTT	CASSPGQVEKLFF
TRBV6-1	TRBJ1-2	TRBD1	once	TGTGCCAGCAGTGAAAGGACAGGGCTTATCAACTATGGCTACACCTTC	CASSERTGLINYGYTF
TRBV9	TRBJ2-2	NA	NA	TGTGCCAGCAGCGTACTCGAATCCGGACAGGAGCTGTTTTTT	CASSVLESGQELFF
TRBV11-2	TRBJ2-7	NA	NA	TGTGCCAGCAGCTTAGCTTTACCTCTGGGGGACACAAACTACGAGCAGTACTTC	CASSLALPLGDTNYEQYF
TRBV28	TRBJ2-5	NA	NA	TGTGCCAGCAGTTCACAGGTCCAAGAGACCCAGTACTTC	CASSSQVQETQYF
TRBV9	TRBJ2-6	TRBD1	few	TGTGCCAGCAGCGCTACCGGGACAGTAAACTCTGGGGCCAACGTCCTGACTTTC	CASSATGTVNSGANVLTF
TRBV29-1	TRBJ2-7	NA	few	TGCAGCGTTGAAGAAGCAGTTAGGGAGCAGTACTTC	CSVEEAVREQYF
TRBV6-5	TRBJ1-2	NA	few	TGTGCCAGCAGTTACGCGGGGGCTGACTATGGCTACACCTTC	CASSYAGADYGYTF
TRBV30	TRBJ1-6	NA	NA	TGTGCCTACGAGACTCTGGGAATATCACCCCTCCACTTT	CAYETLGISPLHF
TRBV5-4	TRBJ2-7	NA	few	TGTGCCAGCAGTATCGCCGGGGTCCCGTCCGGCGAGCAGTACTTC	CASSIAGVPSGEQYF
TRBV7-2	TRBJ1-2	NA	once	TGTGCCAGCAGCCCCGACAGTATCTATGGCTACACCTTC	CASSPDSIYGYTF
TRBV4-3	TRBJ1-1	NA	few	TGCGCCAGCAGCCAAGAGGACCAGGCTGAAGCTTTCTTT	CASSQEDQAEAFF
TRBV9	TRBJ2-1	TRBD2	NA	TGTGCCAGCAGCGTAGCCAGCGGGGGGCCCTCCTACAATGAGCAGTTCTTC	CASSVASGGPSYNEQFF
TRBV30	TRBJ1-5	TRBD1	few	TGTGCCTGGAGTCCCCTCGGGACAGGCGGCCAGCCCCAGCATTTT	CAWSPLGTGGQPQHF
TRBV9	TRBJ1-2	TRBD1	few	TGTGCCAGCAGCCAGACAGGGGTTGTGAACACCTTC	CASSQTGVVNTF
TRBV16	TRBJ1-1	NA	NA	TGTGCCAGCAGCCAATTGGGACAACTGAACACTGAAGCTTTCTTT	CASSQLGQLNTEAFF
TRBV7-2	TRBJ2-1	NA	NA	TGTGCCAGCAGCTTAGCTTATGAACAGCACAATGAGCAGTTCTTC	CASSLAYEQHNEQFF
TRBV7-9	TRBJ2-1	NA	NA	TGTGCCAGCAGCTTAGTTCCGACTAACTACAATGAGCAGTTCTTC	CASSLVPTNYNEQFF
TRBV5-1	TRBJ1-5	NA	NA	TGCGCCAGCAGCTTGGAAGGGCCTCAGCCCCAGCATTTT	CASSLEGPQPQHF
TRBV4-3	TRBJ1-4	NA	NA	TGCGCCAGCAGCCAAGGCAGGGCCGGTGAAAAACTGTTTTTT	CASSQGRAGEKLFF
TRBV5-6	TRBJ2-6	NA	NA	TGTGCCAGCAGCTTGGTACAGGGTCAGGCTGGGGCCAACGTCCTGACTTTC	CASSLVQGQAGANVLTF
TRBV5-1	TRBJ1-1	TRBD1	NA	TGCGCCAGCAGCAGAACAGGGGGCGGAACTGAAGCTTTCTTT	CASSRTGGGTEAFF
TRBV7-8	TRBJ2-7	NA	NA	TGTGCCAGCAGCGCATTCTCGGGGGGACACTACGAGCAGTACTTC	CASSAFSGGHYEQYF
TRBV19	TRBJ2-5	NA	NA	TGTGCCAGTAGTATCTCCAGGGAAGAGACCCAGTACTTC	CASSISREETQYF
TRBV2	TRBJ2-6	NA	NA	TGTGCCAGCTTTGGGGGTAACGGGGCCAACGTCCTGACTTTC	CASFGGNGANVLTF
TRBV25-1	TRBJ1-6	TRBD1	few	TGTGCCAGCAGTGACCAGGGACAGGGAAATAATTCACCCCTCCACTTT	CASSDQGQGNNSPLHF
TRBV6-5	TRBJ1-5	TRBD1	few	TGTGCCAGCAGCGTTACAGGGGGTGGCAATCAGCCCCAGCATTTT	CASSVTGGGNQPQHF
TRBV6-5	TRBJ1-6	NA	NA	TGTGCCAGCAGGGGGCTTGGTAATTCACCCCTCCACTTT	CASRGLGNSPLHF
TRBV9	TRBJ2-3	NA	NA	TGTGCCAGCAGCGTAGAGGTCGGCGGTAGCACAGATACGCAGTATTTT	CASSVEVGGSTDTQYF
TRBV7-2	TRBJ1-5	NA	NA	TGTGCCAGCAGCTTTGGACCCCCCGGGCGGCCCCAGCATTTT	CASSFGPPGRPQHF
TRBV28	TRBJ1-5	NA	NA	TGTGCCAGCAGTTCCCCCGGCTATCAGCCCCAGCATTTT	CASSSPGYQPQHF
TRBV29-1	TRBJ2-3	TRBD1	few	TGCAGCGCCGGGACAGCCACAGATACGCAGTATTTT	CSAGTATDTQYF
TRBV6-1	TRBJ2-2	TRBD1	few	TGTGCCAGCAGTTGGGACAGCCCGAACACCGGGGAGCTGTTTTTT	CASSWDSPNTGELFF
TRBV4-2	TRBJ2-2	TRBD2	NA	TGTGCCAGCAGCCAAGCTGGGACTAGAGCTGCGAACACCGGGGAGCTGTTTTTT	CASSQAGTRAANTGELFF
TRBV19	TRBJ2-2	TRBD1	few	TGTGCCAGTAGTACGGGACAGGGGGTTACCGGGGAGCTGTTTTTT	CASSTGQGVTGELFF
TRBV5-6	TRBJ1-4	NA	NA	TGTGCCAGCAGCTTAGGGATGGAGGTTAATGAAAAACTGTTTTTT	CASSLGMEVNEKLFF
TRBV5-1	TRBJ1-1	NA	NA	TGCGCCAGCAGCGCGGACGGTCAGAACACTGAAGCTTTCTTT	CASSADGQNTEAFF
TRBV28	TRBJ2-3	TRBD2	NA	TGTGCCAGCAGTTTAACCCGAGCGGGGAGCACAGATACGCAGTATTTT	CASSLTRAGSTDTQYF
TRBV7-2	TRBJ1-1	NA	NA	TGTGCCAGCAGCTTACGCAGGGGTAACACTGAAGCTTTCTTT	CASSLRRGNTEAFF
TRBV12-5	TRBJ2-3	NA	few	TGTGCTAGTGGTTTGGGGAGGACAGATTCAGATACGCAGTATTTT	CASGLGRTDSDTQYF
TRBV6-1	TRBJ2-7	NA	NA	TGTGCCAGCAGTGAAGCTAACGCGTTCTACGAGCAGTACTTC	CASSEANAFYEQYF